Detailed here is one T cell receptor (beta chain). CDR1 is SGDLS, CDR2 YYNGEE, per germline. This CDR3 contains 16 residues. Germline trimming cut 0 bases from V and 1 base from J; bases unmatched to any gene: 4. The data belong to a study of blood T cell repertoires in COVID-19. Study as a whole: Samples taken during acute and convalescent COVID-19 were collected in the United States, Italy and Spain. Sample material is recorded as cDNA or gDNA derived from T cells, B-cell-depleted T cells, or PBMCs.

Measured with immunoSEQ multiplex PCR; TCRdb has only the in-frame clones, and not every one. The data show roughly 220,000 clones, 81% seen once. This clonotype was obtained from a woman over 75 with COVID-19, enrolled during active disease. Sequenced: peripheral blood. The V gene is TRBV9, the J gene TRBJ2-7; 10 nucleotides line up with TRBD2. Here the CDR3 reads CASSVDRTSGSYEQYF. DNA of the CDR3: TGTGCCAGCAGCGTAGATAGGACTAGCGGTTCCTACGAGCAGTACTTC. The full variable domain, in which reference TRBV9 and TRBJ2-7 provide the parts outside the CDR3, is DSGVTQTPKHLITATGQRVTLRCSPRSGDLSVYWYQQSLDQGLQFLIQYYNGEERAKGNILERFSAQQFPDLHSELNLSSLELGDSALYFCASSVDRTSGSYEQYFGPGTRLTVT.